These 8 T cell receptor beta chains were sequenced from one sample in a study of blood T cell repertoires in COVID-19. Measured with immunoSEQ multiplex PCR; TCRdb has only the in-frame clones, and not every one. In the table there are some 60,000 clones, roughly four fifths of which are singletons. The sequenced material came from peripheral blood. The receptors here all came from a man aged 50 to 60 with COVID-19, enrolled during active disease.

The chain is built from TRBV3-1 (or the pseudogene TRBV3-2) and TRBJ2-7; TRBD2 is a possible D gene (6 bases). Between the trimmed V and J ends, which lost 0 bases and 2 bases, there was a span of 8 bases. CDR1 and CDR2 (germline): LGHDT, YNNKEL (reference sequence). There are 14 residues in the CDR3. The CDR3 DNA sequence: TGTGCCAGCAGCCAAGATAGGACTACCTACGAGCAGTACTTC. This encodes CASSQDRTTYEQYF.

For the CDR3, the DNA is TGTGCCAGCAGCTCCCCCCACTCGGTTGGCACTGAAGCTTTCTTT. It is translated as CASSSPHSVGTEAFF. The J gene is TRBJ1-1, the V gene TRBV7-2; D unresolved. V lost 4 bases and J lost 4, with 16 bases in between. The CDR3 loop spans 15 amino acids. Looked up from germline, CDR1 is SGHTA and CDR2 is FQGNSA.

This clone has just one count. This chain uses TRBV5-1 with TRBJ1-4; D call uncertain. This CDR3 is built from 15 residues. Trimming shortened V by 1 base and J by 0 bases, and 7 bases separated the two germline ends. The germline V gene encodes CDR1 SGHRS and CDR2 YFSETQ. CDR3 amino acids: CASSLMGATNEKLFF. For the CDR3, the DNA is TGCGCCAGCAGCTTGATGGGCGCAACTAATGAAAAACTGTTTTTT.

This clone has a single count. The CDR3 loop is CAWTPLEFGAKNIQYF. The CDR3 coding sequence is TGTGCCTGGACCCCCTTGGAGTTTGGAGCCAAAAACATTCAGTACTTC. The chain recombines TRBV30 with TRBJ2-4; no definite D call. Germline V gene lookup returns CDR1 GTSNPN and CDR2 SVGIG (reference sequence). CDR3 size: 16 residues. V dropped 4 bases and J dropped 0 bases, with 16 bases sitting between them.

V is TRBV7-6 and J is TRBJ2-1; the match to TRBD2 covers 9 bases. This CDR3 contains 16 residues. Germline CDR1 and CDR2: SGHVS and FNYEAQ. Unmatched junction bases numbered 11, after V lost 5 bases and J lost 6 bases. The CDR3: CASSARLAVFVNEQFF. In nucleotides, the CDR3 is TGTGCCAGCAGCGCCCGACTAGCGGTGTTCGTCAATGAGCAGTTCTTC.

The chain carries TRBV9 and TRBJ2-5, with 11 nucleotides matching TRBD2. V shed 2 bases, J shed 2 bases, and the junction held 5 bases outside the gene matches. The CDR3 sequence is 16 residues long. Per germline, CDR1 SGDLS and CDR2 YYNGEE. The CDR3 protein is CASSVSGRGPQETQYF. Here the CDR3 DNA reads TGTGCCAGCAGCGTTAGCGGGAGGGGCCCTCAAGAGACCCAGTACTTC. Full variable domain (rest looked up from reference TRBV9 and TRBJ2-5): DSGVTQTPKHLITATGQRVTLRCSPRSGDLSVYWYQQSLDQGLQFLIQYYNGEERAKGNILERFSAQQFPDLHSELNLSSLELGDSALYFCASSVSGRGPQETQYFGPGTRLLVL.

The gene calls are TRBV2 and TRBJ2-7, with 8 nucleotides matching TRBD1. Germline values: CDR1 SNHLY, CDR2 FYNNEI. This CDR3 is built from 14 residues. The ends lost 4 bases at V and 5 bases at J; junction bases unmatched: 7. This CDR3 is CASSGRTGINEQYF. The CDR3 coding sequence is TGTGCCAGCAGTGGGCGGACAGGGATTAACGAGCAGTACTTC. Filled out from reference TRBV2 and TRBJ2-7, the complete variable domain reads EPEVTQTPSHQVTQMGQEVILRCVPISNHLYFYWYRQILGQKVEFLVSFYNNEISEKSEIFDDQFSVERPDGSNFTLKIRSTKLEDSAMYFCASSGRTGINEQYFGPGTRLTVT.

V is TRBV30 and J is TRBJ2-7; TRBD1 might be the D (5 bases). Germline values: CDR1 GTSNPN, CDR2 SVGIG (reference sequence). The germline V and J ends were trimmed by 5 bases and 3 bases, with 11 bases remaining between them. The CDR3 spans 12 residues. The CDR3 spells CAWDSTGYEQYF. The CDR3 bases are TGTGCCTGGGACTCCACAGGCTACGAGCAGTACTTC.